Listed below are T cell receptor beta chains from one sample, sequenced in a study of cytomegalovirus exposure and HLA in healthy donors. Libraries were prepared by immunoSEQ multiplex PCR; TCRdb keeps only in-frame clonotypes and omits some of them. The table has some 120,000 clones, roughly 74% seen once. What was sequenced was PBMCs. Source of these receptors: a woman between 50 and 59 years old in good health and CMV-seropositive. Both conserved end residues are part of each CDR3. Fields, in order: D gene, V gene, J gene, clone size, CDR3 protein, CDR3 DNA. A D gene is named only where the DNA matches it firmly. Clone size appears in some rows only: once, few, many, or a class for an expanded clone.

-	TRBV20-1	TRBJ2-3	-	CSARGRDTQYF	TGCAGTGCTAGGGGGCGGGATACGCAGTATTTT
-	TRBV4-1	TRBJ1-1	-	CASSQDQDRSLNTEAFF	TGCGCCAGCAGCCAAGATCAGGACAGATCCCTGAACACTGAAGCTTTCTTT
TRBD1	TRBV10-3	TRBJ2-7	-	CAISEKGGTGLNEQYF	TGTGCCATCAGTGAAAAGGGGGGGACAGGGCTGAACGAGCAGTACTTC
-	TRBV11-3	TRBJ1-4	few	CASSFGQRNEKLFF	TGTGCCAGCAGCTTTGGACAACGAAATGAAAAACTGTTTTTT
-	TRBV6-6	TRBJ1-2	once	CASSYPQGGYGYTF	TGTGCCAGCAGTTACCCCCAGGGAGGCTATGGCTACACCTTC
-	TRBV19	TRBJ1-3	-	CASLDMGSRSGNTIYF	TGTGCCAGCCTAGACATGGGGAGCCGCTCTGGAAACACCATATATTTT
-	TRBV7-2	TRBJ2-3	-	CASSTRTVLAVGTDTQYF	TGTGCCAGCAGCACTAGGACTGTCTTAGCGGTGGGCACAGATACGCAGTATTTT
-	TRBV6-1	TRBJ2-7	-	CASSRAGASYEQYF	TGTGCCAGCAGCCGGGCTGGGGCTTCCTACGAGCAGTACTTC
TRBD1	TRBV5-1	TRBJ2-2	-	CASSPTGDGGELFF	TGCGCCAGCAGCCCGACAGGGGATGGCGGGGAGCTGTTTTTT
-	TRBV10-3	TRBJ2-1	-	CAISETRVNEQFF	TGTGCCATCAGCGAGACTAGGGTAAATGAGCAGTTCTTC
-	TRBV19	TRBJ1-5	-	CASSYAFQPQHF	TGTGCCAGTAGTTATGCGTTTCAGCCCCAGCATTTT
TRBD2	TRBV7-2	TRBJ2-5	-	CASSSASSGGKTQYF	TGTGCCAGCAGCTCCGCCTCTAGCGGGGGAAAGACCCAGTACTTC
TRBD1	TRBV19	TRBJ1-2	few	CASRADRGVNYGYTF	TGTGCCAGTAGGGCCGACAGGGGCGTCAACTATGGCTACACCTTC
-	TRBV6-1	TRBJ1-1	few	CASSLTGGTEAFF	TGTGCCAGCAGCCTTACCGGGGGGACTGAAGCTTTCTTT
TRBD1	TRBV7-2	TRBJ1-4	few	CASSSPQGAWEKLFF	TGTGCCAGCAGCTCGCCACAGGGGGCGTGGGAAAAACTGTTTTTT
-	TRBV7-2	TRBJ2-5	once	CASSLQGQETQYF	TGTGCCAGCAGCTTACAGGGCCAAGAGACCCAGTACTTC
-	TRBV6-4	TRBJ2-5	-	CASSDLRGRVEETQYF	TGTGCCAGCAGTGACCTCCGCGGCCGAGTGGAAGAGACCCAGTACTTC
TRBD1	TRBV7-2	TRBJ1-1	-	CASRPPRGTDEAFF	TGTGCCAGCAGACCTCCCCGGGGGACAGATGAAGCTTTCTTT
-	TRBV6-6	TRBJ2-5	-	CASSYEQTQYF	TGTGCCAGCAGTTACGAGCAGACCCAGTACTTC
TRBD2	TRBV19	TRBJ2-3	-	CASSIGAGGSQDTQYF	TGTGCCAGTAGTATTGGGGCAGGCGGGAGCCAAGATACGCAGTATTTT
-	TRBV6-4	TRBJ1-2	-	CASSRGGADYGYTF	TGTGCCAGCAGTAGGGGGGGGGCCGACTATGGCTACACCTTC
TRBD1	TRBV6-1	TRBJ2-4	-	CASSASAGGTGPNIQYF	TGTGCCAGCAGTGCATCAGCCGGTGGGACAGGGCCTAACATTCAGTACTTC
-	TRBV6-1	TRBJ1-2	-	CASSEATHGYTF	TGTGCCAGCAGTGAAGCTACTCATGGCTACACCTTC
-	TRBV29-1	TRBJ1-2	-	CSVDYINGYTF	TGCAGCGTTGATTACATAAATGGCTACACCTTC
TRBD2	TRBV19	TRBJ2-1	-	CASSRTSGGPYNEQFF	TGTGCCAGTAGTCGCACTAGCGGGGGGCCCTACAATGAGCAGTTCTTC
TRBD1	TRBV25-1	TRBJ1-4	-	CASKKTGEEEKLFF	TGTGCCAGCAAGAAAACAGGGGAGGAGGAAAAACTGTTTTTT
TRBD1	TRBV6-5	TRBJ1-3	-	CASSSGGRNTIYF	TGTGCCAGCAGTTCAGGGGGCCGGAACACCATATATTTT
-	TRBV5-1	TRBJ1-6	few	CASSLAGDANSPLHF	TGCGCCAGCAGCTTGGCGGGAGATGCGAATTCACCCCTCCACTTT
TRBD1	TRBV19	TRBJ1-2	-	CASSPTGAGGYTF	TGTGCCAGTAGTCCCACAGGGGCGGGAGGCTACACCTTC
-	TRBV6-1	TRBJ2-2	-	CASSENGGNTGELFF	TGTGCCAGCAGTGAAAACGGGGGAAACACCGGGGAGCTGTTTTTT
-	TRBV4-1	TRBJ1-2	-	CASSQVGAGGNYGYTF	TGCGCCAGCAGCCAAGTGGGGGCGGGCGGAAACTATGGCTACACCTTC
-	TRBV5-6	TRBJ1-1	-	CASSVKNEAFF	TGTGCCAGCAGCGTTAAAAATGAAGCTTTCTTT
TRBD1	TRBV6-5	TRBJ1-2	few	CASSRGGTASGYTF	TGTGCCAGCAGCCGAGGAGGGACAGCATCCGGCTACACCTTC
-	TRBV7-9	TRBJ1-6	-	CASSLTTGNSPLHF	TGTGCCAGCAGCCTAACGACTGGTAATTCACCCCTCCACTTT
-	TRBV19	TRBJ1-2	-	CASSAGTSGGYTF	TGTGCCAGTAGTGCAGGGACTTCGGGTGGCTACACCTTC
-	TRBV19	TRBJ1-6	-	CASSPLPKGVSDSPLHF	TGTGCCAGTAGTCCCCTACCGAAGGGGGTTTCGGATTCACCCCTCCACTTT
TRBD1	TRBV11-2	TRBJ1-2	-	CASSPGTGGDYGYTF	TGTGCCAGCAGCCCCGGGACAGGGGGGGACTATGGCTACACCTTC